This TCR beta chain derives from a study of T cells in Graves' hyperthyroidism and ophthalmopathy. This clonotype showed up many times. Regions amplified from RNA transcripts were the TCR beta CDR3 regions. Using the HTBI primer set, a first-round RT-PCR was run on the TCR CDR3. TCRdb re-called the multiplex PCR reads through MiXCR, storing one row per CDR3 protein. This sample has about 250,000 distinct CDR3 sequences, with 15% found just once. With 3 bases clipped from V and 5 bases from J, the junction kept 7 bases outside the gene matches. The CDR3 runs 14 residues. The germline V gene encodes CDR1 SGHKS and CDR2 YYEKEE (reference sequence).

Sequencing input: blood. V is TRBV5-5 and J is TRBJ2-7; 8 positions agree with TRBD2. The sequence was obtained from a woman in her forties or fifties with Graves' hyperthyroidism that later progressed to Graves' ophthalmopathy. CDR3 sequence reads: CASSSKRERDEQYF. The DNA of the CDR3 is TGTGCCAGCAGCTCGAAGCGGGAGCGGGACGAGCAGTACTTC.